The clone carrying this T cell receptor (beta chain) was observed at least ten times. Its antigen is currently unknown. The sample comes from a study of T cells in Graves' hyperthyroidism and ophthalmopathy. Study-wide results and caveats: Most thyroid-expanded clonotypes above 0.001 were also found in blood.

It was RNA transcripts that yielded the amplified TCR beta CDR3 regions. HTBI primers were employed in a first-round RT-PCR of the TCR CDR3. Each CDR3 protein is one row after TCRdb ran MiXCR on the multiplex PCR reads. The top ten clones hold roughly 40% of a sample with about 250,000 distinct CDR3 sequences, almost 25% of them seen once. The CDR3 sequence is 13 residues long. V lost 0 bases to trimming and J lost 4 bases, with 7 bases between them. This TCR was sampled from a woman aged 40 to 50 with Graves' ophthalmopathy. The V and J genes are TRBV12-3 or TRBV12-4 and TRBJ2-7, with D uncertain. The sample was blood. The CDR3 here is CASSLALGYEQYF. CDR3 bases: TGTGCCAGCAGTTTAGCATTGGGATACGAGCAGTACTTC.